In its sample, the clone carrying this T cell receptor beta chain was seen once. Antigen: not known. The assay used deep level. Clones were sequenced by immunoSEQ multiplex PCR, and TCRdb holds only the in-frame ones, with some missing. The data contain 560,000 or so clones, approximately 96% of them singletons. This record belongs to a study of shared clonotypes between healthy human individuals. The study, taken as a whole, reports: Shared clonotypes across all four donors exceeded non-shared ones in generation probability.

Trimming took off 3 bases at V and 4 bases at J, with 10 bases between the two ends. The length of the CDR3 is 13 residues. Per the germline V gene, CDR1 is SNHLY and CDR2 is FYNNEI. Terminally differentiated effector memory CD45RA+ cells were left out of the naive CD8 fraction, which was CD45RO-negative and positively selected for CCR7. The V call is TRBV2, the J call TRBJ2-7; no clear D. This TCR derives from a woman in her thirties in good health. Material for sequencing was naive CD8+ T cells sorted from blood. CDR3 region: CASSDMSAYEQYF. In DNA, the CDR3 is TGTGCCAGCAGTGACATGTCAGCTTACGAGCAGTACTTC.